This paragraph covers one T cell receptor beta chain sequence. Its antigen is not identified. The data are from a study of cytomegalovirus exposure and HLA in healthy donors. Background on the study: The early release's HLA-typed donors yielded 78 million or so unique TCRs.

Whole-study findings and limits: While the bulk of TCR sequences proved rare, some public TCRs turned up in many donors. There were some V segments, including TRBV6-2 and TRBV6-3, excluded as indistinguishable.

Trimming took off 2 bases at V and 2 bases at J, with 12 bases between the two ends. This CDR3 region has 15 residues. The V gene's germline CDR1 is SGHTA and CDR2 FQGTGA. PCR primers comprised 60 Vbeta and 13 Jbeta primers. The repertoire was sequenced with immunoSEQ multiplex PCR; TCRdb's copy has only in-frame clones and lacks some. The table records roughly 78,000 clones, 60% to 75% of them present only once. Material: PBMCs. V is TRBV7-3 and J is TRBJ2-5, with D tentatively TRBD1 (5 bases). The TCR originated in a middle-aged man in good health and CMV-seropositive. The CDR3 DNA is TGTGCCAGCAGCTTAGGTGGACAACCACAAGAGACCCAGTACTTC. Translation gives CASSLGGQPQETQYF.